This T cell receptor beta chain originates from a study of shared clonotypes between healthy human individuals. The sequenced material, unsorted PBMC DNA, was run on ten immunoSEQ deep assay plates. Using immunoSEQ multiplex PCR, the repertoire was profiled, and TCRdb retains in-frame clones only, with some absent. The table lists 500,000 to 650,000 clones, roughly four fifths of them singletons. The sample was PBMCs. The clonotype comes from a woman aged 40 to 50 in good health. Some clones in this sample may be carry-over from other donors' samples.

CDR3 loop: CASSYGDTHQPQHF. Here the CDR3 DNA reads TGTGCCAGCAGTTACGGGGACACTCATCAGCCCCAGCATTTT. The genes are TRBV6-6 and TRBJ1-5, with D maybe TRBD1 (6 bases). Trimming pared 2 bases from V and 5 bases from J, leaving 10 bases between. CDR1 is MNHNY, CDR2 SVGAGI, per germline (reference sequence). The CDR3 loop spans 14 amino acids.